A single T cell receptor beta chain is shown here with its context. The antigen is not known. The sample has other DNA sequences that encode this CDR3 too. Using immunoSEQ multiplex PCR, the repertoire was profiled, and TCRdb retains in-frame clones only, with some absent. The sample yields about 89,000 clones, approximately 90% seen once. This specimen belongs to a study of OX40 agonist ivuxolimab in advanced cancers. Study at large: Ivuxolimab was delivered to patients intravenously every 2 weeks at doses spanning 0.01 to 10 mg/kg. Findings of the study overall: Dosing at 0.1 to 3.0 mg/kg was accompanied by clonal expansion of CD4+ and CD8+ blood T cells by week 6.

V was cut by 0 bases and J by 3 bases, with 7 bases left in between. The germline V gene encodes CDR1 SNHLY and CDR2 FYNNEI. CDR3 length: 14 amino acids. This chain uses TRBV2 with TRBJ2-3; the D is unclear. This TCR was recovered from an adult with an advanced solid tumor such as melanoma, head and neck, liver or kidney cancer. This specimen consisted of CD4+ or CD8+ T cells sorted from blood, obtained in a trial of the OX40 agonist ivuxolimab. CDR3 in DNA: TGTGCCAGCAGTGAAGCCTTAGGGACAGATACGCAGTATTTT. Residues: CASSEALGTDTQYF.